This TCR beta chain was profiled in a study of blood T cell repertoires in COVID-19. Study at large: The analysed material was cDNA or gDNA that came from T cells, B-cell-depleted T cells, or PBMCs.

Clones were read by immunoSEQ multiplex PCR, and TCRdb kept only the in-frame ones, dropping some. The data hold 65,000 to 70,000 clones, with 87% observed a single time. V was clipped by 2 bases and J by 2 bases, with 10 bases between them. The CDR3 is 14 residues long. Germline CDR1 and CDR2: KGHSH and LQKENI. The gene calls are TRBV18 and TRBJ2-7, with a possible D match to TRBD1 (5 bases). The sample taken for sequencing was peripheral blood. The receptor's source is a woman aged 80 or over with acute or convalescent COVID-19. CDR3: CASSPSTVPYEQYF. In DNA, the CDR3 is TGTGCCAGCTCACCATCGACAGTACCCTACGAGCAGTACTTC.